This entry lists 30 T cell receptor beta chains sequenced from one sample in a study of T cell responses to AZD1222 COVID-19 vaccine. Method: immunoSEQ multiplex PCR; TCRdb's copy keeps in-frame clones and lacks some. Of roughly 180,000 clones listed, 80% to 90% are singletons. The sequencing here drew on peripheral blood, taken on day 0 of AZD1222 vaccination. These receptor sequences come from an adult in good health.

V usage is TRBV30 and J usage is TRBJ1-3; tentatively, D is TRBD1 (6 bases). The CDR3 covers 18 residues. Germline-derived CDR1 and CDR2 are GTSNPN and SVGIG (reference sequence). V gave up 0 bases and J gave up 0 bases, with 18 bases separating them. CDR3 sequence: CAWSVPRGGKGSGNTIYF. CDR3 in DNA: TGTGCCTGGAGTGTTCCCAGGGGAGGTAAAGGCTCTGGAAACACCATATATTTT.

The J gene is TRBJ2-7, the V gene TRBV20-1, with D perhaps matching TRBD1 or TRBD2 (5 bases each). CDR3 length equals 13 residues. The ends were cut back, 3 bases at V and 2 bases at J, with 11 bases in the middle. Germline V CDR1 and CDR2: DFQATT, SNEGSKA (reference sequence). CDR3 bases: TGCAGTGCTAGTCCCCGGGGCCCCTACGAGCAGTACTTC. Translation: CSASPRGPYEQYF.

This CDR3 is CASSIGQDYEQYF. DNA for the CDR3: TGTGCCAGTAGTATAGGACAGGACTACGAGCAGTACTTC. V is TRBV19 and J is TRBJ2-7; maybe TRBD1 (6 bases). The V and J ends lost 1 base and 3 bases respectively, with 7 bases between them. CDR3 length equals 13 residues. Germline V gene data show CDR1 as LNHDA and CDR2 as SQIVND (reference sequence).

This chain uses TRBV5-4 with TRBJ2-7; 8 nucleotides align to TRBD2. CDR3 length: 13 residues. V trimming: 4 bases; J trimming: 2 bases; junction bases outside the gene matches: 2. Per the germline V gene, CDR1 is SGHNT and CDR2 is YYREEE (reference sequence). CDR3 region: CASSRAGAYEQYF. The DNA for the CDR3 is TGTGCCAGCAGCAGAGCGGGGGCCTACGAGCAGTACTTC.

The chain uses TRBV5-1 and TRBJ1-1; D is possibly TRBD1 (6 bases). CDR1 and CDR2 (germline): SGHRS, YFSETQ. The CDR3 is 15 amino acids. The V and J ends lost 1 base and 3 bases respectively, with 13 bases between them. DNA for the CDR3: TGCGCCAGCAGCTTGACAGGGCGTTTGGACACTGAAGCTTTCTTT. Its protein is CASSLTGRLDTEAFF. Using reference TRBV5-1 and TRBJ1-1 for the parts outside the CDR3, the full variable domain is KAGVTQTPRYLIKTRGQQVTLSCSPISGHRSVSWYQQTPGQGLQFLFEYFSETQRNKGNFPGRFSGRQFSNSRSEMNVSTLELGDSALYLCASSLTGRLDTEAFFGQGTRLTVV.

This chain connects TRBV29-1 to TRBJ2-3; TRBD2 might be the D (6 bases). V was shortened by 5 bases and J by 0 bases, with 12 bases between the two germline ends. This CDR3 has 14 amino acids. CDR1 and CDR2 (germline): SQVTM, ANQGSEA. The CDR3 DNA follows: TGCAGCGTTCCGGTAGCGGCTAGCACAGATACGCAGTATTTT. Protein sequence: CSVPVAASTDTQYF.

The chain couples TRBV9 to TRBJ1-6; D is uncertain. The CDR3 is 13 amino acids. Trimming shortened V by 0 bases and J by 9 bases, and 7 bases separated the two germline ends. The germline gives CDR1 SGDLS, CDR2 YYNGEE. CDR3 DNA: TGTGCCAGCAGCGTAGGCTTCCCTTCACCCCTCCACTTT. It specifies CASSVGFPSPLHF.

CDR3 in amino acids: CASSQGQGENEQFF. As DNA, the CDR3 is TGTGCCAGCAGCCAGGGACAGGGGGAAAATGAGCAGTTCTTC. V is TRBV5-6 and J is TRBJ2-1, with 11 bases that match TRBD1. Germline CDR1 is SGHDT and CDR2 is YYEEEE. The CDR3 extends over 14 amino acids. Losses at the gene ends were 4 bases for V and 7 bases for J; bases not matched to a gene: 4.

V and J are TRBV6-2 or TRBV6-3 and TRBJ1-2; 7 bases are a match to TRBD1. The CDR3 runs to 13 residues. Germline trimming cut 5 bases from V and 6 bases from J; bases unmatched to any gene: 6. Germline lookup yields CDR1 MNHEY and CDR2 SVGEGT. The CDR3 is CASSHRQGDGYTF. The CDR3, as DNA: TGTGCCAGCAGTCACCGACAGGGCGATGGCTACACCTTC.

This clone was picked up a small number of times. The V gene is TRBV10-3, the J gene TRBJ2-1; D could derive from TRBD1 or TRBD2 (5 bases each). The germline gives CDR1 ENHRY, CDR2 SYGVKD. The V end was cut by 4 bases, the J end by 2 bases, with 12 bases between. CDR3 size: 15 residues. CDR3 DNA sequence: TGTGCCATCAGTGTAGGGGACCCAACCTACAATGAGCAGTTCTTC. As protein: CAISVGDPTYNEQFF.

J is TRBJ2-3 and V is TRBV10-2, with TRBD2 identical over 10 bases. Germline CDR1 is WSHSY and CDR2 is SAAADI. V gave up 4 bases and J gave up 7 bases; unmatched junction bases: 8. The CDR3 runs 15 residues. Written as DNA, the CDR3 is TGCGCCAGCAGTGTTAGCGGGGGGCCTACCTATACGCAGTATTTT. Encoded protein: CASSVSGGPTYTQYF.

The chain has TRBV14 and TRBJ2-2, with D uncertain. This CDR3 contains 14 residues. V shed 0 bases and J shed 4 bases, with 6 bases lying between them. Germline-derived CDR1 and CDR2 are SGHDN and FVKESK. CDR3 amino acids: CASSQDFGTGELFF. Here the CDR3 DNA reads TGTGCCAGCAGCCAAGATTTTGGCACCGGGGAGCTGTTTTTT. Full variable domain (missing parts from reference TRBV14 and TRBJ2-2): EAGVTQFPSHSVIEKGQTVTLRCDPISGHDNLYWYRRVMGKEIKFLLHFVKESKQDESGMPNNRFLAERTGGTYSTLKVQPAELEDSGVYFCASSQDFGTGELFFGEGSRLTVL.

The chain is built from TRBV7-9 and TRBJ1-1, with D hard to call. V shed 2 bases and J shed 1 base, with 17 bases lying between them. CDR3 size: 17 residues. Germline assignment: CDR1 SEHNR and CDR2 FQNEAQ (reference sequence). As DNA, the CDR3 is TGTGCCAGCAGCTTAACCGAGAATCCAAATCGGAACACTGAAGCTTTCTTT. This sequence encodes CASSLTENPNRNTEAFF.

This chain joins TRBV29-1 and TRBJ1-5; 8 bases agree with TRBD1. This CDR3 region has 13 residues. V trimming: 7 bases; J trimming: 5 bases; junction bases outside the gene matches: 7. Per the germline V gene, CDR1 is SQVTM and CDR2 is ANQGSEA. DNA of the CDR3: TGCAGCGCCCGACAGGGGCAGGATCAGCCCCAGCATTTT. It codes for CSARQGQDQPQHF.

The rearrangement uses TRBV3-1 (or the pseudogene TRBV3-2) and TRBJ2-3, with 10 bases identical to TRBD2. This CDR3 is 15 amino acids long. The germline V gene has CDR1 LGHDT and CDR2 YNNKEL (reference sequence). V gave up 3 bases and J gave up 1 base; unmatched junction bases: 1. The DNA of the CDR3 is TGTGCCAGCAGCCATGGGACTAGCGGCACAGATACGCAGTATTTT. This encodes CASSHGTSGTDTQYF.

The V and J genes are TRBV7-2 and TRBJ1-2, with a tentative D call TRBD1 (5 bases). The CDR3 runs to 14 residues. Looked up from germline, CDR1 is SGHTA and CDR2 is FQGNSA. Deletions cut 0 bases from V and 6 bases from J, with 11 bases between. The DNA of the CDR3 is TGTGCCAGCAGCTTAGCGCAAAGGGGCCATGGCTACACCTTC. Its translation is CASSLAQRGHGYTF.

The rearrangement uses TRBV19 and TRBJ1-2; D not resolved. The CDR3 runs 13 residues. Trimming shortened V by 5 bases and J by 7 bases, and 14 bases separated the two germline ends. Germline CDR1 is LNHDA and CDR2 is SQIVND (reference sequence). CDR3 residues: CASSDEGVGGYTF. CDR3 coding DNA: TGTGCCAGTAGTGATGAGGGTGTGGGTGGCTACACCTTC.

The CDR3 region is CASSIRGQSGDSPLHF. In DNA form, the CDR3 reads TGCGCCAGCAGCATACGAGGACAGTCTGGCGATTCACCCCTCCACTTT. The chain combines TRBV5-1 with TRBJ1-6; D possibly corresponds to TRBD1 (6 bases). Trimming shortened V by 4 bases and J by 8 bases, and 19 bases separated the two germline ends. The V gene's germline CDR1 is SGHRS and CDR2 YFSETQ. CDR3 length equals 16 residues.

The genes are TRBV9 and TRBJ2-1; tentatively, D is TRBD2 (6 bases). The V and J ends lost 4 bases and 9 bases respectively, with 17 bases between them. CDR1 SGDLS and CDR2 YYNGEE come from the germline V gene. The CDR3 has 14 amino acids. This CDR3 is CASSSSARGGEQFF. DNA of the CDR3: TGTGCCAGCAGCTCTAGCGCCCGAGGCGGTGAGCAGTTCTTC.

The chain combines TRBV7-8 with TRBJ2-1, with 8 bases matching TRBD2. The germline CDR1 and CDR2 sequences are SGHVS and FQNEAQ. The CDR3 length is 16 residues. The V and J ends lost 5 bases and 8 bases, in that order; junction bases with no gene match: 14. The CDR3 DNA reads TGTGCCAGCAGCCGGCCCCCCGGGAGGGCCTCGGATGAGCAGTTCTTC. Its protein is CASSRPPGRASDEQFF.

The chain combines TRBV2 with TRBJ2-7; maybe TRBD2 (5 bases). V dropped 0 bases and J dropped 5 bases, with 14 bases sitting between them. CDR3 length: 15 residues. Germline values: CDR1 SNHLY, CDR2 FYNNEI. CDR3 in DNA: TGTGCCAGCAGTGAAGCACCCCTCGAGGGAAACGAGCAGTACTTC. This codes for CASSEAPLEGNEQYF.

The gene calls are TRBV5-5 and TRBJ2-2; 8 bases map to TRBD2. The V segment lost 6 bases and the J segment 6 bases; nucleotides outside the gene matches: 7. CDR1 SGHKS and CDR2 YYEKEE come from the germline V gene (reference sequence). The CDR3 sequence is 14 residues long. The CDR3 region has the DNA TGTGCCAGCACCCCCGGGGGGGGGCCCGGGGAGCTGTTTTTT. Residues: CASTPGGGPGELFF.

The rearrangement joins TRBV14 to TRBJ1-6; D uncertain. From germline, CDR1 is SGHDN and CDR2 FVKESK. This CDR3 is built from 19 residues. With 2 bases removed from V and 5 bases from J, the gap between germline ends came to 22 bases. The CDR3 bases are TGTGCCAGCAGCCAACTCTCCGATTATTACAGCGAGCATAATTCACCCCTCCACTTT. Translating gives CASSQLSDYYSEHNSPLHF.

To note about this clone: A read error may account for a junction end that differs from germline. The V call is TRBV4-3, the J call TRBJ1-2; TRBD1 is a possible D gene (6 bases). Germline values: CDR1 LGHNA, CDR2 YSLEER. CDR3 length: 13 amino acids. The CDR3 DNA sequence: TGCGCCAGCAGCCAGGACCGGGACACCGGCTACATCTTC. Residues: CASSQDRDTGYIF.

The gene calls are TRBV15 and TRBJ2-1; D is ambiguous. The CDR3 is 16 residues long. Trimming cost V 1 base and J 4 bases, with 14 bases left between them. The V gene's germline CDR1 is LNHNV and CDR2 YYDKDF (reference sequence). The CDR3 DNA reads as TGTGCCACCAGCAGAGGGACGTCCCCCCGATACAATGAGCAGTTCTTC. It is translated as CATSRGTSPRYNEQFF.

V is TRBV19 and J is TRBJ2-7; 10 nucleotides agree with TRBD2. The CDR3 loop spans 16 amino acids. The ends lost 7 bases at V and 4 bases at J; junction bases unmatched: 13. Germline CDR1 reads LNHDA; CDR2 reads SQIVND (reference sequence). The CDR3 region is CASKPRASGSRYEQYF. DNA of the CDR3: TGTGCCAGTAAACCTAGGGCTAGCGGGAGCAGGTACGAGCAGTACTTC.

In nucleotides, the CDR3 is TGTGCCAGCAGCTCGGGACTAGTTTCGATCAATGAGCAGTTCTTC. Its translation: CASSSGLVSINEQFF. V and J are TRBV7-9 and TRBJ2-1; 8 bases are shared with TRBD2. CDR3 size: 15 residues. In germline, CDR1 is SEHNR, CDR2 FQNEAQ (reference sequence). V lost 4 bases and J lost 6; bases outside the gene matches: 8.

The chain employs TRBV9 and TRBJ2-1, with D maybe TRBD1 (6 bases). The V gene lost 2 bases and the J gene lost 8 bases, with 17 bases spanning the gap. The length of the CDR3 is 15 residues. The germline CDR1 and CDR2 sequences are SGDLS and YYNGEE. The CDR3 nucleotides read TGTGCCAGCAGCGTCCAGGGGTCACCGGTAGATGAGCAGTTCTTC. Amino acids: CASSVQGSPVDEQFF.

The chain employs TRBV28 and TRBJ1-5; unclear D gene. The germline V gene encodes CDR1 MDHEN and CDR2 SYDVKM. The V end was cut by 3 bases, the J end by 0 bases, with 3 bases between. The CDR3 has 13 amino acids. In DNA form, the CDR3 reads TGTGCCAGCAGTTTCGGTAGCAATCAGCCCCAGCATTTT. This encodes CASSFGSNQPQHF.

In its sample, this clone was seen once. V and J are TRBV30 and TRBJ1-1; D call uncertain. This CDR3 region has 15 residues. Germline lookup yields CDR1 GTSNPN and CDR2 SVGIG (reference sequence). Trimming took off 0 bases at V and 6 bases at J, with 17 bases between the two ends. CDR3 nucleotide sequence: TGTGCCTGGAGTGTATTATCGTCCGGAGCCGCTGAAGCTTTCTTT. Translating gives CAWSVLSSGAAEAFF.